This T cell receptor (beta chain) derives from a study of blood T cell repertoires in COVID-19 (dated by TCRdb to 2020 to 2021). For context, the study as a whole: Collaborator samples came from the United States, Italy and Spain and covered acute and convalescent phases of COVID-19. The prospective study material was composed of cDNA or gDNA derived from T cells, B-cell-depleted T cells, or PBMCs. Subjects who had been exposed to COVID-19, were actively infected with it, or had recovered from it provided the deeply sampled blood TCRbeta repertoires that made up the dataset. The repertoires were released in a freely available public database meant as a resource for research on the immune response to SARS-CoV-2. The samples were drawn from two sources: the first 160 participants of the ongoing ImmuneRACE study, and 950 to 1,500 subjects contributed by 6 global collaborators. The sample metadata nearly always contained a de-identified subject ID, COVID-19 status, age in years and sex. Where HLA class I and class II types were available, the types were taken from metadata supplied by the sample provider, not from assay-based typing. On the study overall, not on this receptor specifically: The amount of clinical and demographic metadata varied by source and participant and was provided uncurated.

The CDR3 contains 16 residues, cysteine and phenylalanine counted. Of the read, only the CDR3 DNA is kept; its 48 bases are in frame from base 1. The junction shows trimming of 5 bases on V and 2 bases on J, and the gene matches do not reach 10 bases of it. The germline V gene supplies CDR1 SGHVS and CDR2 FNYEAQ. Worth noting for this clone: The antigen it binds to is not known. No quality values exist for individual bases; no much larger clone is one base distant.

In the prospective study, participants were about 18 to 95 years old, resided in around 25 geographic areas of the United States, and were enrolled through a virtual design. To assign participants to cohorts, the prospective study relied on clinical history that participants themselves reported in a screening survey and a study questionnaire. Recovered participants in ImmuneRACE Cohort 3 were defined by two consecutive negative NP/OP PCR tests, clearance by a healthcare professional, or resolution of symptoms. In the prospective study, mobile phlebotomists collected whole blood, serum and a nasopharyngeal or oropharyngeal swab from each participant. Prospective study participants could optionally give additional blood draws and questionnaires over an approximately 2-month period. Before DNA extraction, prospective study blood samples were shipped either frozen or at room temperature. TCRbeta CDR3 regions were amplified from genomic DNA using the immunoSEQ Assay, a bias-controlled multiplex PCR. Under the source paper's analysis protocol: The number of nucleated cells in each sample was estimated by amplification of reference gene primers within the assay. To quantify the absolute abundance of each unique TCRbeta CDR3 rearrangement, sequence reads were collapsed and filtered. For each sample, productive Simpson clonality was calculated as the square root of Simpson's diversity index across productive rearrangements. Entries here come from immuneACCESS through TCRdb and include only in-frame sequences with V and J called. Some clones fail to appear in such tables; in the studies checked, an unresolved V gene covers under half of the shortfall, and the cause of the remainder is unknown. V, J and clone size are those of that table, while D and trimming were read from the DNA. This sample has 300,000 to 350,000 clones in its table, and approximately 89% of those were observed once. Almost 9.5% of the sample belongs to the ten largest clones.

Sequencing was carried out using PBMCs or T cells enriched from blood (not recorded which). Recombination connected TRBV7-6 to TRBJ2-3; 7 middle bases align to TRBD2. This TCR derives from a woman between 25 and 40 years old who had recovered from COVID-19. The DNA sequence is as follows: TGTGCCAGCAGCGGAGTTCAGCGGGACTACACAGATACGCAGTATTTT. This is translated as CASSGVQRDYTDTQYF.